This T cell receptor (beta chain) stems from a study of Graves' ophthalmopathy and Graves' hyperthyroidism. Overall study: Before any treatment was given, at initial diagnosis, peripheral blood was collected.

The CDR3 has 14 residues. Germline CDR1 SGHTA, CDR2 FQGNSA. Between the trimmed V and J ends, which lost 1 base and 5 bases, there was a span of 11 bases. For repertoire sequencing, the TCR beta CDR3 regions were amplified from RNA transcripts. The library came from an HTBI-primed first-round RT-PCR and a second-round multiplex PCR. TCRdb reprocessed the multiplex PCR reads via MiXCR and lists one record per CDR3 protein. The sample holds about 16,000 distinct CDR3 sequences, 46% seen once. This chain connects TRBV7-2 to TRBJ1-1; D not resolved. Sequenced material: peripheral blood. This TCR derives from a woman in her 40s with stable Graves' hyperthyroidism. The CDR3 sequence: CASSLGEGWTEAFF. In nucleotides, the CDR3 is TGTGCCAGCAGCTTAGGGGAGGGATGGACTGAAGCTTTCTTT. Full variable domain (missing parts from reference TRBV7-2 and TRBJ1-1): GAGVSQSPSNKVTEKGKDVELRCDPISGHTALYWYRQSLGQGLEFLIYFQGNSAPDKSGLPSDRFSAERTGGSVSTLTIQRTQQEDSAVYLCASSLGEGWTEAFFGQGTRLTVV.